This section outlines one TCR beta chain sequence together with its context. The length of the CDR3 is 16 residues. Germline V CDR1 and CDR2: MGHRA, YSYEKL. V shed 4 bases and J shed 5 bases, with 21 bases lying between them. Regarding time point: newly diagnosed GD, antithyroid drugs for less than 3 months. From RNA extracted from PBMCs, the TCR library was made. This entry comes from a study of regulatory T cells in long-lasting Graves disease. Study details: Under 3 months of antithyroid drugs had been taken by newly diagnosed Graves' patients.

To make TCR beta libraries, researchers used iRepertoire HTBI primers and Arm-PCR of CDR3 regions. TCRdb recomputed calls from the multiplex PCR reads with MiXCR, one row per CDR3 protein. This sample yields 380,000 or so distinct CDR3 sequences, of which 16% are seen a single time; around 20% belongs to the top ten. These data are also associated with another study on T cells in Graves' hyperthyroidism and ophthalmopathy. That report adds: When ophthalmopathy did not progress within 18 months, Graves' hyperthyroidism was considered stable. Patients having uncontrolled infection, another autoimmune disease, pregnancy or lactation were not included. The HTBI primer set was used in a first-round RT-PCR of the TCR CDR3.

The chain employs TRBV4-1 and TRBJ2-7; D remains unclear. Sequencing used peripheral blood mononuclear cells (PBMCs), obtained at new diagnosis, from a patient treated with antithyroid drugs. The sequence came from a woman in her late teens or twenties with Graves disease. CDR3 region: CASSPVILGLTHEQYF. Written as DNA, the CDR3 is TGCGCCAGCAGCCCGGTGATCTTGGGCCTCACCCACGAGCAGTACTTC.